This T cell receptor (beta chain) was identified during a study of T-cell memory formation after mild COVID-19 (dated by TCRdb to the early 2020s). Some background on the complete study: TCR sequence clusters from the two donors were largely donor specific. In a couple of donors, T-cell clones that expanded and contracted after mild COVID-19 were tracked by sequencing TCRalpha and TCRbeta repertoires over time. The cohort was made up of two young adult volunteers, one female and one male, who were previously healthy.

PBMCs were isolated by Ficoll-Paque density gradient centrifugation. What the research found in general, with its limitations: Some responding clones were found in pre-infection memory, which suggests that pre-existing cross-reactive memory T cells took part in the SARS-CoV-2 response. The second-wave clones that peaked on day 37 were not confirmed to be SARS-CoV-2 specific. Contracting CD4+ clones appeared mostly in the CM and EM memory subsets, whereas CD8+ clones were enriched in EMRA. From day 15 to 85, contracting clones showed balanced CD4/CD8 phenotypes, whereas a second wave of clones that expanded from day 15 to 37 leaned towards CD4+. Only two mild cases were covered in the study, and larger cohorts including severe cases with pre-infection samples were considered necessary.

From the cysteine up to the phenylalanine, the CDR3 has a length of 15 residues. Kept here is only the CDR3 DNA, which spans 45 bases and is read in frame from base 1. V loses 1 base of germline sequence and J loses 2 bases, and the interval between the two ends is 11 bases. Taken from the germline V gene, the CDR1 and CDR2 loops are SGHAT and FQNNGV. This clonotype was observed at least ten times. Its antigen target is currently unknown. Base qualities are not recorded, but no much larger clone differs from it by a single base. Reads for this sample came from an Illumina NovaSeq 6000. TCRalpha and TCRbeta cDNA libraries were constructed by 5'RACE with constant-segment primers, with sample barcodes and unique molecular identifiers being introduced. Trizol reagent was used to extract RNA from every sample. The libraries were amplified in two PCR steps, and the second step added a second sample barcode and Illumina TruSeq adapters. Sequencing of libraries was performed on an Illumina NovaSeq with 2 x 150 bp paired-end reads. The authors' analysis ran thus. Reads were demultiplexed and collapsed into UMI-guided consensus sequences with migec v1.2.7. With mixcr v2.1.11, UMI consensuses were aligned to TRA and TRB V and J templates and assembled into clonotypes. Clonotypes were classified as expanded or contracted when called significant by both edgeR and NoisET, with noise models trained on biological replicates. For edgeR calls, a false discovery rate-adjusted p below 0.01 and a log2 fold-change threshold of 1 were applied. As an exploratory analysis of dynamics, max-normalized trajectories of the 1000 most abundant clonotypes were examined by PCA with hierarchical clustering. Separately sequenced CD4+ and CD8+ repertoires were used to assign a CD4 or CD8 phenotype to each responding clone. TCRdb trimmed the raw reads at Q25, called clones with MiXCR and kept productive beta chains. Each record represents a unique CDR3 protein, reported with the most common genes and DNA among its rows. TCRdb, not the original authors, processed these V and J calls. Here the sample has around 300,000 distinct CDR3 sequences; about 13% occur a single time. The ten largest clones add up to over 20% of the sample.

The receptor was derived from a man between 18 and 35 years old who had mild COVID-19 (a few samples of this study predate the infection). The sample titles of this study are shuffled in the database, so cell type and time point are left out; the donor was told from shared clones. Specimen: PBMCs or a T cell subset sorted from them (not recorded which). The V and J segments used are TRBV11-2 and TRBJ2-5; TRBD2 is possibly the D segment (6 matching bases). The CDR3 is CASSLAPGGQETQYF. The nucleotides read TGTGCCAGCAGCTTAGCCCCTGGGGGGCAAGAGACCCAGTACTTC.